Listed below are T cell receptor beta chains from one sample, sequenced in a study of T cell responses to AZD1222 COVID-19 vaccine. The assay was immunoSEQ multiplex PCR, and TCRdb's table has in-frame clones only and misses some. This sample yields over 150,000 clones, of which about nine tenths are seen a single time; less than 1.6% belongs to the top ten. Sequences were derived from peripheral blood, sampled on day 0 of AZD1222 vaccination. The receptor set was obtained from an adult in good health. Both conserved end residues are trimmed from each CDR3. D genes are given only for firm matches.

V gene | D gene | CDR3 protein
TRBV6-2/TRBV6-3 | NA | ASSYGFYEQY
TRBV30 | TRBD1 | ACQLANTGTANEKLF
TRBV19 | NA | ASAIGGGRNTEAF
TRBV2 | NA | ASSEAASTDTQY
TRBV11-2 | NA | ASSLYFRSTDTQY
TRBV7-9 | TRBD2 | ASSLAPLGGGGGNEQF
TRBV4-3 | TRBD1 | ASSQDERDRVSGNTIY
TRBV6-4 | NA | ASSDPPYNEQF
TRBV21-1 | NA | ASSKKNYRDTADGNQPQH
TRBV5-5 | TRBD1 | ASSLGTGVPEKLF
TRBV7-6 | TRBD2 | ASSLGPSGFSTDTQY
TRBV11-2 | TRBD1 | ASTLTGVQETQY
TRBV25-1 | NA | ASSDVQGMGSPLH
TRBV28 | NA | ASSHRGGFQPQH
TRBV28 | NA | ASSADSSNQPQH
TRBV7-6 | NA | ASSLGGDMNTEAF
TRBV11-2 | NA | ASSFTGQDTYNSPLH
TRBV2 | NA | ASSDSGSVTDTQY
TRBV5-4 | TRBD1 | ASSEGDRVLTEAF
TRBV4-3 | NA | ASSQERDSGGYT
TRBV3-1/TRBV3-2 | NA | ASSQVEGTHNSPLH
TRBV28 | NA | ASSFRVNTEAF
TRBV2 | NA | ASNTQGLYEQY
TRBV5-6 | NA | ASSSRPGQSNTGELF
TRBV4-1 | NA | ASSQITTGNTEAF
TRBV7-2 | NA | ASSLGLARETQY
TRBV5-1 | NA | ASSLDPMGNGNEKLF
TRBV7-3 | NA | ASSSPHGTQY
TRBV20-1 | NA | SGENTEAF
TRBV15 | TRBD1 | ATSRGTGSDNSPLH
TRBV6-2/TRBV6-3 | NA | ASSYSSRIVNTEAF
TRBV5-1 | NA | ASSFGDGSYNEQF
TRBV6-6 | NA | ASSFDVSPQH
TRBV28 | TRBD1 | ASSLLDREKNIQY
TRBV28 | TRBD1 | ASSRNRGWYGYT
TRBV3-1/TRBV3-2 | NA | ASSPSGRGYNQPQH
TRBV6-5 | NA | ASSYWSGVEQY
TRBV3-1/TRBV3-2 | NA | ASSPPGYILDEQF
TRBV27 | NA | ASSLRGRTEAF
TRBV7-9 | NA | ASSMPGITEAF
TRBV9 | NA | ASSDAIRDTYGYT
TRBV7-2 | NA | ASSPYRGDYGYT
TRBV30 | NA | AWNVGTNTEAF
TRBV7-2 | TRBD2 | ASSTYSGGADGELF
TRBV10-1 | NA | ASSDRLTVTEAF
TRBV18 | NA | ASLKSANYGYT
TRBV5-1 | NA | ASSLMTANNSPLH
TRBV24-1 | NA | ATSVVGYDTQY
TRBV4-1 | TRBD1 | ASSQEDRSSYNEQF
TRBV28 | TRBD2 | ASSLRAGGLSEQF
TRBV27 | NA | ASSPPKRPSYNEQF
TRBV2 | NA | ASSDLGVISPLH
TRBV6-1 | NA | ASSDQLSGNTIY
TRBV6-5 | NA | ASSPWTANTEAF